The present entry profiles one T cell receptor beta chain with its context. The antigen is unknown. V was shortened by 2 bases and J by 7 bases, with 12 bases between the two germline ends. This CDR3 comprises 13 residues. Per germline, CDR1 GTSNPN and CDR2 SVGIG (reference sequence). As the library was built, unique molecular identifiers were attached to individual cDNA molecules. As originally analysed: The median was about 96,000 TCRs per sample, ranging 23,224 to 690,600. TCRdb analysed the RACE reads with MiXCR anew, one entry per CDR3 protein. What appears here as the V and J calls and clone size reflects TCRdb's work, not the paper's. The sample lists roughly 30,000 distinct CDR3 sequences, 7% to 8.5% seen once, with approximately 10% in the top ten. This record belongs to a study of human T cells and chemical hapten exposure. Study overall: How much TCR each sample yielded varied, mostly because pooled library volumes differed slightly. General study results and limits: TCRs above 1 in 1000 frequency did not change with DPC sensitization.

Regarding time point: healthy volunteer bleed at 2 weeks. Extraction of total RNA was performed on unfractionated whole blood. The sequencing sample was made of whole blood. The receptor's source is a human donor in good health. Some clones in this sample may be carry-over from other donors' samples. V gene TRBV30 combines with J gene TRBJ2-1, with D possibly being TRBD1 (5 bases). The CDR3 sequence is CAWSRGRGNEQFF. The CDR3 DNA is TGTGCCTGGAGTAGGGGCAGAGGTAATGAGCAGTTCTTC.